The clone carrying this TCR beta chain was detected only once. Antigen: not known. The PCR used 60 Vbeta and 13 Jbeta primers. The method was immunoSEQ multiplex PCR; TCRdb's version includes in-frame clones alone and lacks a portion of them. The sample carries hundreds of thousands of clones, 75% to 80% recorded once. The data belong to a study of cytomegalovirus exposure and HLA in healthy donors. Findings and caveats of the study: Analysis performed later found more than 15,000 TCR beta sequences associated with HLA alleles at 0.05 false discovery rate. Analyzed later, most CMV-associated TCR beta chains appeared HLA-restricted. A link between a missense DCLRE1C variant and TCR beta V- and J-gene trimming emerged from a later analysis.

Germline assignment: CDR1 MNHNS and CDR2 SASEGT. This CDR3 region has 16 residues. Trimming cost V 2 bases and J 7 bases, with 15 bases left between them. The J gene is TRBJ1-6, the V gene TRBV6-1, with D possibly matching TRBD1 (5 bases). Material: PBMCs. The sequence derives from a male donor in good health and CMV-seronegative. Here the CDR3 DNA reads TGTGCCAGCAGTGAACCCGGAACAGGCCGGAATTCACCCCTCCACTTT. It is translated as CASSEPGTGRNSPLHF.